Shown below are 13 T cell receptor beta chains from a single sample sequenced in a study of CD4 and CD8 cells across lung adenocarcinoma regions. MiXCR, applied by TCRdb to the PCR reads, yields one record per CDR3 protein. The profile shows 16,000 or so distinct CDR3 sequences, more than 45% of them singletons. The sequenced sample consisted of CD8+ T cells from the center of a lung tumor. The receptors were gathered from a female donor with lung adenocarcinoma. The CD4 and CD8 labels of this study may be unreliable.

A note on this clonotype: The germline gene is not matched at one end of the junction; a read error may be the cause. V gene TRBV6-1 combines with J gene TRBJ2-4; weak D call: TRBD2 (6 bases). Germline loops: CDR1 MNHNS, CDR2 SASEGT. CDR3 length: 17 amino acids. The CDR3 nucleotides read TGTGCCAGCACTCGTGGCCCGGGGGTGGGCGGCAAAGACATTCAGTATTTC. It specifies CASTRGPGVGGKDIQYF.

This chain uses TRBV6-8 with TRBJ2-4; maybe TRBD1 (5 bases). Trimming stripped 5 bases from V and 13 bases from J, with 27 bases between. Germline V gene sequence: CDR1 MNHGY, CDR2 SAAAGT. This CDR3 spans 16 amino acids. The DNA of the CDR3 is TGTGCCAGCAGTGTCTTGGGGCTTAGAGCCAAAGATATGCAGTACTTC. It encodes CASSVLGLRAKDMQYF.

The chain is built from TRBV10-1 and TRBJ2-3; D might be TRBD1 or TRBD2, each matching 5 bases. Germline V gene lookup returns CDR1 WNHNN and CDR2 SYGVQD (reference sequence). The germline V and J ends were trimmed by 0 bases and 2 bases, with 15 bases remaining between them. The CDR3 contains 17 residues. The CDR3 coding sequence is TGCGCCAGCAGTGAGTCGAGGGGACCGCGAGTCACAGATACGCAGTATTTT. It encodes CASSESRGPRVTDTQYF.

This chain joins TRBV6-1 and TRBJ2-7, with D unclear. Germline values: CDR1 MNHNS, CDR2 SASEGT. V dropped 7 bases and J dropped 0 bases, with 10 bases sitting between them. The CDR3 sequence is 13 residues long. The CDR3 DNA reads TGTGCCAGCAACACCCCGACCTCCTACGAGCAGTACTTC. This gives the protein CASNTPTSYEQYF.

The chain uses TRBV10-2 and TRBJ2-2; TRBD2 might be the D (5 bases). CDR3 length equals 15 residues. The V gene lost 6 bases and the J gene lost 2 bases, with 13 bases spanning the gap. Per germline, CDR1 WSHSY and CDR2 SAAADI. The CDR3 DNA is TGCGCCAGCAGGGCAAGCGGAACCAACACCGGGGAGCTGTTTTTT. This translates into CASRASGTNTGELFF.

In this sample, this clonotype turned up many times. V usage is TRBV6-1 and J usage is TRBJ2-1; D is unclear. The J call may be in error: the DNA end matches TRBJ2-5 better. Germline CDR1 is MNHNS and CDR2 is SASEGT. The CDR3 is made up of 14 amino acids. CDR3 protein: CASSEVASPETQYF. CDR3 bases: TGTGCCAGCAGTGAAGTGGCCAGCCCAGAGACCCAGTACTTC.

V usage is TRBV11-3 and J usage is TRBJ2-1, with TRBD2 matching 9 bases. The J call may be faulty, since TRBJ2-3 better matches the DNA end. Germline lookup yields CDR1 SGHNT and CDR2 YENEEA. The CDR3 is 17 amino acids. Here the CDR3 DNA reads TGTGCCAGCAGCTTGGCCTGGCGGGGGGGCGGCCCAGAGACCCAGTATTTT. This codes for CASSLAWRGGGPETQYF.

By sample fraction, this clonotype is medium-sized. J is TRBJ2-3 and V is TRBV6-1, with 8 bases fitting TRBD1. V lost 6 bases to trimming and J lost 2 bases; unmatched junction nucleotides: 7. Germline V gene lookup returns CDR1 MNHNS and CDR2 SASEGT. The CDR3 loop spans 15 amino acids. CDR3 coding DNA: TGTGCCAGCAGGGAGCAGGGGGCGCCCACAGATACGCAGTATTTT. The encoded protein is CASREQGAPTDTQYF.

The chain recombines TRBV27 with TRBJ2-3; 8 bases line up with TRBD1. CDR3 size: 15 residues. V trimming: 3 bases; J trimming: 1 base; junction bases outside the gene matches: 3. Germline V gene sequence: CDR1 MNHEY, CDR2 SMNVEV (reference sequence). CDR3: CASSFSTGGTDTQYF. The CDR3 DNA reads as TGTGCCAGCAGTTTCTCGACAGGGGGCACAGATACGCAGTATTTT.

The CDR3 nucleotides read TGTGCCAGCAGACGGGGAATCAGCTCCTATAATTCACCCCTCCACTTT. It is translated as CASRRGISSYNSPLHF. The chain links TRBV6-2 or TRBV6-3 to TRBJ1-6; no firm D call. There are 16 residues in the CDR3. V was shortened by 6 bases and J by 0 bases, with 12 bases between the two germline ends. Per the germline V gene, CDR1 is MNHEY and CDR2 is SVGEGT.

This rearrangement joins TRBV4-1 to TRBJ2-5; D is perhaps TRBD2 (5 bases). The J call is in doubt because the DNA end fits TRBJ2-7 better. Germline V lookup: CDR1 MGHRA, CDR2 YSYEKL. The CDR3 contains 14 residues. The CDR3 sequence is CASSQSDGTYEQYF. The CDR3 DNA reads TGCGCCAGCAGCCAATCGGACGGGACCTACGAGCAGTACTTC.

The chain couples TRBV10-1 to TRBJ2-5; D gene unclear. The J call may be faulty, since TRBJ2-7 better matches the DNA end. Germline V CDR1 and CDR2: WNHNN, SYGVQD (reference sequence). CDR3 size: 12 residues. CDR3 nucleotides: TGCGCCAGCAGTGAGAGTTTCTACGAGCAGTACTTC. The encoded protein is CASSESFYEQYF.

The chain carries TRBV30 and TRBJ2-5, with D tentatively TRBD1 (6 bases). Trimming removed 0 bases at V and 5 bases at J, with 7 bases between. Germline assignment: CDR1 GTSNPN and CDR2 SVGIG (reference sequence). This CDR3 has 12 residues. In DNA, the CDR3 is TGTGCCTGGAGTGTAAGGGGGGAGACCCAGTACTTC. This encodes CAWSVRGETQYF.